One and the same sample provided the 2 T cell receptor beta chains below, sequenced in a study of cytomegalovirus exposure and HLA in healthy donors. Amplification used 60 Vbeta primers and 13 Jbeta primers. Data came from immunoSEQ multiplex PCR; TCRdb stores just in-frame clones and leaves some out. The sample lists approximately 120,000 clones; 81% were seen once. Sequencing was done on a sample of PBMCs. These TCRs come from a woman aged 25 to 39 in good health and CMV-seronegative.

The CDR3 reads CASSPPSGGGTDTQYF. The CDR3 DNA is TGTGCCAGCAGTCCCCCTAGCGGGGGGGGCACAGATACGCAGTATTTT. The chain carries TRBV28 and TRBJ2-3; the match to TRBD2 covers 12 bases. Trimming took 5 bases from V and 1 from J; bases not matched to a gene: 4. This CDR3 has 16 residues. CDR1 MDHEN and CDR2 SYDVKM come from the germline V gene.

This rearrangement joins TRBV7-8 to TRBJ2-1; TRBD1 is a possible D gene (6 bases). Per germline, CDR1 SGHVS and CDR2 FQNEAQ. The CDR3 is 12 residues long. V shed 3 bases and J shed 9 bases, with 9 bases lying between them. CDR3 DNA: TGTGCCAGCAGCTTCGCACAGGGTGAGCAGTTCTTC. This codes for CASSFAQGEQFF.